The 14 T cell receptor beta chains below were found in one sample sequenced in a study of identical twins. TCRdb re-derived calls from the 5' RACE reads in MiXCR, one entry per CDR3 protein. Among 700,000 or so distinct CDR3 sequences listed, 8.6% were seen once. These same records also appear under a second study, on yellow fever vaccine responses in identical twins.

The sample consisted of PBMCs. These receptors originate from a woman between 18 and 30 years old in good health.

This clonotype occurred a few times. CDR3 sequence: CASSQETGSPYNEQFF. As DNA, the CDR3 is TGCGCCAGCAGCCAAGAAACGGGTTCCCCTTACAATGAGCAGTTCTTC. The V gene is TRBV4-3, the J gene TRBJ2-1, with no clear D. The CDR3 is 16 amino acids. CDR1 and CDR2 from the germline V gene are LGHNA and YSLEER. V was cut by 0 bases and J by 4 bases, with 13 bases left in between.

The CDR3 DNA is TGCGCCAGCACGACAGGGGGGGACTATGAGCAGTACTTC. It yields the protein CASTTGGDYEQYF. This sequence joins TRBV5-1 and TRBJ2-7, with TRBD1 matching over 9 bases. CDR1 is SGHRS and CDR2 is YFSETQ in the germline V gene. This CDR3 is built from 13 residues. The ends lost 6 bases at V and 7 bases at J; junction bases unmatched: 8.

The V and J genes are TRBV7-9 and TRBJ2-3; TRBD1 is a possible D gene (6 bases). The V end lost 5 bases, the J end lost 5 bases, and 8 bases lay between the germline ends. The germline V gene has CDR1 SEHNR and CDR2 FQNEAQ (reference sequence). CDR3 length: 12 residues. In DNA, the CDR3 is TGTGCCAGCAGCCCAGGGGAAGATACGCAGTATTTT. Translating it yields CASSPGEDTQYF. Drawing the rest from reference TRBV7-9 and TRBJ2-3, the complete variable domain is DTGVSQNPRHKITKRGQNVTFRCDPISEHNRLYWYRQTLGQGPEFLTYFQNEAQLEKSRLLSDRFSAERPKGSFSTLEIQRTEQGDSAMYLCASSPGEDTQYFGPGTRLTVL.

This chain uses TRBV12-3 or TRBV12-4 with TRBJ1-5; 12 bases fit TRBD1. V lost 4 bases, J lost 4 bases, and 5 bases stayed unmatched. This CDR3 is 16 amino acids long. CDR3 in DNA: TGTGCCAGCAGTTACGGGACAGGGGGCGCGAATCAGCCCCAGCATTTT. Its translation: CASSYGTGGANQPQHF.

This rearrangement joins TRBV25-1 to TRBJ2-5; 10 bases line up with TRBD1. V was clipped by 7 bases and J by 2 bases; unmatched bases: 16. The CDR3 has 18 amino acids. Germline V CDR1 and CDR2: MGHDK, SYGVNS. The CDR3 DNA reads TGTGCCAGCACTGCCAGTCCGGGGACAGGGGTAATACAAGAGACCCAGTACTTC. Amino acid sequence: CASTASPGTGVIQETQYF.

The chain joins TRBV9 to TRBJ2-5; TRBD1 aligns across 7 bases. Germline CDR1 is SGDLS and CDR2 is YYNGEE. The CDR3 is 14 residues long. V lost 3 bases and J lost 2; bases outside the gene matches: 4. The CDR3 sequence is CASSASGQQETQYF. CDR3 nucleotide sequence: TGTGCCAGCAGCGCCTCGGGACAGCAAGAGACCCAGTACTTC.

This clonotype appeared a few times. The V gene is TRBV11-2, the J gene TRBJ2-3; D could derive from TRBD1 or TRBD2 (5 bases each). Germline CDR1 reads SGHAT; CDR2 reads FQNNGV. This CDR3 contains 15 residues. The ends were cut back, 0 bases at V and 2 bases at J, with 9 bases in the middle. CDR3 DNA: TGTGCCAGCAGCTTAGACGGGACCGACACAGATACGCAGTATTTT. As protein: CASSLDGTDTDTQYF.

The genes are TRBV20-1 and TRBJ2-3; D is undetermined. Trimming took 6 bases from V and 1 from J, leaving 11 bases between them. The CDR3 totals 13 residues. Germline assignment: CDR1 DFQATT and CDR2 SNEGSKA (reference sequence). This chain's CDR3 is CSANPLRTDTQYF. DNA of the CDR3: TGCAGTGCCAACCCACTACGCACAGATACGCAGTATTTT.

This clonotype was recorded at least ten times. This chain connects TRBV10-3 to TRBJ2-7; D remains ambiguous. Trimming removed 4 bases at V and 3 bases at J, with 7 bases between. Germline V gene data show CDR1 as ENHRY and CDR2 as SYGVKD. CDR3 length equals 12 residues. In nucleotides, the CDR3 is TGTGCCATCAGTGTAGAGAACTACGAGCAGTACTTC. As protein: CAISVENYEQYF.

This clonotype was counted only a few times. For the CDR3, the DNA is TGCAGTGCTAGACTAGCGGGTGTCCCACTCTACGAGCAGTACTTC. Its protein is CSARLAGVPLYEQYF. The chain links TRBV20-1 to TRBJ2-7; 8 bases match TRBD2. Germline V gene lookup returns CDR1 DFQATT and CDR2 SNEGSKA (reference sequence). The CDR3 loop spans 15 amino acids. Trimming cost V 2 bases and J 3 bases; bases outside gene matches: 9.

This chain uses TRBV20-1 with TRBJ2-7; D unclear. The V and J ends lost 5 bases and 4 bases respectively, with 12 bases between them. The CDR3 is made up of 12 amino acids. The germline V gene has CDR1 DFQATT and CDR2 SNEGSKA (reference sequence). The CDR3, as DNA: TGCAGTGCTGTAGATGACACTTACGAGCAGTACTTC. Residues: CSAVDDTYEQYF.

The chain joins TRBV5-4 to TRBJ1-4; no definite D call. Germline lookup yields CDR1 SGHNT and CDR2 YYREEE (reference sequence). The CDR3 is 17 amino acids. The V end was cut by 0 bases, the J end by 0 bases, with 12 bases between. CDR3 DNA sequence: TGTGCCAGCAGCTTGGGGGGAACCTCCTCAACTAATGAAAAACTGTTTTTT. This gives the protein CASSLGGTSSTNEKLFF.

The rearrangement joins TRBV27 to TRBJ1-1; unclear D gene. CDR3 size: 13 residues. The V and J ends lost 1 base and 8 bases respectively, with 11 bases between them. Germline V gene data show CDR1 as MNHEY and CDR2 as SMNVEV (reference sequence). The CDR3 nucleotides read TGTGCCAGCAGTTTATTTGGCGGCTTGGAAGCTTTCTTT. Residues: CASSLFGGLEAFF.

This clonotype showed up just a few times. CDR3 bases: TGTGCCAGCAGCTTAGCGCAGGGCTCCTATAATTCACCCCTCCACTTT. This gives the protein CASSLAQGSYNSPLHF. This chain joins TRBV7-2 and TRBJ1-6; D might be TRBD1 (5 bases). V shed 0 bases and J shed 0 bases, with 6 bases lying between them. Germline V gene sequence: CDR1 SGHTA, CDR2 FQGNSA. CDR3 size: 16 residues.